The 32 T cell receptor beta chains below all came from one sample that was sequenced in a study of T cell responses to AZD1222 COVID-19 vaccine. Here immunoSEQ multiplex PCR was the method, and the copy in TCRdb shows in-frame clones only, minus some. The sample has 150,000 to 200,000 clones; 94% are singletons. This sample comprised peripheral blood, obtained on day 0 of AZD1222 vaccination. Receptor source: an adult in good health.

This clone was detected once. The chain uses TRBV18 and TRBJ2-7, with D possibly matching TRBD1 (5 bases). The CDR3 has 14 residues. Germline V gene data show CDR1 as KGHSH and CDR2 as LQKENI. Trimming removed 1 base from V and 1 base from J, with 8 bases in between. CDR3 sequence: CASSPQGFSYEQYF. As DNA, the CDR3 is TGTGCCAGCTCACCACAGGGGTTTTCCTACGAGCAGTACTTC.

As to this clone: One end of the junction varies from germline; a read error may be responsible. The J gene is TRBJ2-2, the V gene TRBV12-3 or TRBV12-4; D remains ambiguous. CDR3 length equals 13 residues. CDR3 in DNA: TGTGCCAGCAGTTTGGGATACACCGAGGAGCTGTTTTTT. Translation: CASSLGYTEELFF.

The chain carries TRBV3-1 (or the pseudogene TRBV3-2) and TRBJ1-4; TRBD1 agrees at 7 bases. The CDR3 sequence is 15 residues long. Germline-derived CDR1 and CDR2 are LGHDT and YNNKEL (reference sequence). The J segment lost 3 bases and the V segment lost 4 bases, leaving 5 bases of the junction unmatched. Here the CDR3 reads CASSPLQGSNEKLFF. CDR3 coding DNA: TGTGCCAGCAGCCCCTTACAGGGGTCTAATGAAAAACTGTTTTTT.

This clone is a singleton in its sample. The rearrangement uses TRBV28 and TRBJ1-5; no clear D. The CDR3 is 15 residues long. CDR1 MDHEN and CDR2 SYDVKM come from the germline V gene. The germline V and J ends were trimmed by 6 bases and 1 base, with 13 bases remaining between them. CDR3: CASRDNPGSNQPQHF. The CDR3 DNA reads TGTGCCAGCAGGGATAATCCGGGGAGCAATCAGCCCCAGCATTTT.

CDR3 coding DNA: TGTGCCAGCAGCGATTCAACTAATGAAAAACTGTTTTTT. This translates into CASSDSTNEKLFF. V usage is TRBV6-5 and J usage is TRBJ1-4; D remains ambiguous. The CDR3 sequence is 13 residues long. Germline lookup yields CDR1 MNHEY and CDR2 SVGAGI. Deletions cut 6 bases from V and 0 bases from J, with 5 bases between.

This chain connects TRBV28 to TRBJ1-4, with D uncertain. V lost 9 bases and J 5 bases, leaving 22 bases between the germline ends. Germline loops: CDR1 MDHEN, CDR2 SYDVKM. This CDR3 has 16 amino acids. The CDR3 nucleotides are TGTGCCAGTAGCCACAATAAAGGCGGCCTCAATGAAAAACTGTTTTTT. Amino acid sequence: CASSHNKGGLNEKLFF.

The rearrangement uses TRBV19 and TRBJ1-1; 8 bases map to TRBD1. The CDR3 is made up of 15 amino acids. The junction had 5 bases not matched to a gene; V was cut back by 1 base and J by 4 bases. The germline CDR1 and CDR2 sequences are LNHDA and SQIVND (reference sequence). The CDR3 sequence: CASSIVRGPATEAFF. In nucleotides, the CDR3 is TGTGCCAGTAGTATAGTCAGGGGGCCGGCCACTGAAGCTTTCTTT.

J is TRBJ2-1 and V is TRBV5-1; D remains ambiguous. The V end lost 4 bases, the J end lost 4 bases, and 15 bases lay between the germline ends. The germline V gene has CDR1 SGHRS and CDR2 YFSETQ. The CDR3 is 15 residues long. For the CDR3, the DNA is TGCGCCAGCAGCCGGAGTTTCGGAAATTACAATGAGCAGTTCTTC. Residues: CASSRSFGNYNEQFF. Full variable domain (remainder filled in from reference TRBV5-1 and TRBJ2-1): KAGVTQTPRYLIKTRGQQVTLSCSPISGHRSVSWYQQTPGQGLQFLFEYFSETQRNKGNFPGRFSGRQFSNSRSEMNVSTLELGDSALYLCASSRSFGNYNEQFFGPGTRLTVL.

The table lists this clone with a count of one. DNA of the CDR3: TGTGCCAGCAGCCCTCCGGGGGCTGCCTCTGGGGCCAACGTCCTGACTTTC. Protein product: CASSPPGAASGANVLTF. This chain connects TRBV7-8 to TRBJ2-6, with D tentatively TRBD1 or TRBD2 (6 bases each). The germline V gene has CDR1 SGHVS and CDR2 FQNEAQ. V was pared by 5 bases and J by 0 bases, with 14 bases between. The CDR3 is 17 amino acids.

CDR3 in amino acids: CASSLAGLLEPQHF. The DNA for the CDR3 is TGTGCCAGCAGCTTAGCGGGGCTCCTCGAGCCCCAGCATTTT. The chain has TRBV7-2 and TRBJ1-5, with D possibly TRBD1 on 5 matching bases. The V gene's germline CDR1 is SGHTA and CDR2 FQGNSA. The CDR3 spans 14 residues. Trimming cost V 0 bases and J 8 bases, with 11 bases left between them. Full variable domain (missing parts from reference TRBV7-2 and TRBJ1-5): GAGVSQSPSNKVTEKGKDVELRCDPISGHTALYWYRQSLGQGLEFLIYFQGNSAPDKSGLPSDRFSAERTGGSVSTLTIQRTQQEDSAVYLCASSLAGLLEPQHFGDGTRLSIL.

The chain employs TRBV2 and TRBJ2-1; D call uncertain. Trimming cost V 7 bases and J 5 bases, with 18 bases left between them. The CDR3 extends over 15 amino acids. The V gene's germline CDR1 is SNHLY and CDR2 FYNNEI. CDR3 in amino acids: CASISQRSRNNEQFF. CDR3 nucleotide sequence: TGTGCCAGCATCTCTCAGAGGTCACGAAACAATGAGCAGTTCTTC.

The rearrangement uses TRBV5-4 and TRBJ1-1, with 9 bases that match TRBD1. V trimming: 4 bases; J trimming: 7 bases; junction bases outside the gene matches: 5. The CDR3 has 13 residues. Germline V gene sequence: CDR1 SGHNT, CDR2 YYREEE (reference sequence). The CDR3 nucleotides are TGTGCCAGCAGCAGGAGGGACAGGGTTGAAGCTTTCTTT. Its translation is CASSRRDRVEAFF.

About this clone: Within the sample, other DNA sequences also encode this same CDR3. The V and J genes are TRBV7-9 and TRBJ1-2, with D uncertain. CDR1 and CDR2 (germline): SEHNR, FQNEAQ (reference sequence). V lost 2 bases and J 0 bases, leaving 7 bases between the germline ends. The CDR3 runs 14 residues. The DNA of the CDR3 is TGTGCCAGCAGCTTAAGGAGCGCTAACTATGGCTACACCTTC. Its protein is CASSLRSANYGYTF.

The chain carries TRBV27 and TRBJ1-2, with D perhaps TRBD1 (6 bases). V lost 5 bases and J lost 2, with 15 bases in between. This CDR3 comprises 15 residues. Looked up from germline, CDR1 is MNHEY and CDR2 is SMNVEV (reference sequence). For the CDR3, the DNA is TGTGCCAGCAGTAAAAAGACAGGTCAAAACTATGGCTACACCTTC. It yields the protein CASSKKTGQNYGYTF.

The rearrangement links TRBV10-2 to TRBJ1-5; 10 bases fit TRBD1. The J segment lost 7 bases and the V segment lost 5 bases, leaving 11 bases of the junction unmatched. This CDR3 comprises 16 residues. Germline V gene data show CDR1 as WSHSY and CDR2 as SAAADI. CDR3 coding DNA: TGCGCCAGCAGTATAGGCCCGGGACAGGGGATCCAGCCCCAGCATTTT. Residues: CASSIGPGQGIQPQHF.

In nucleotides, the CDR3 is TGTGCCAGCCGGCCTACTAAGCCCGGGACTTTGAACACTGAAGCTTTCTTT. Its protein product is CASRPTKPGTLNTEAFF. The rearrangement joins TRBV2 to TRBJ1-1; D perhaps matches TRBD1 (5 bases). CDR1 is SNHLY, CDR2 FYNNEI, per germline. Trimming took off 8 bases at V and 0 bases at J, with 22 bases between the two ends. The CDR3 contains 17 residues.

This CDR3 is CATSDPGQSYNEQFF. The DNA of the CDR3 is TGTGCCACCAGTGACCCGGGACAGTCCTACAATGAGCAGTTCTTC. The chain links TRBV24-1 to TRBJ2-1; TRBD1 matches at 7 bases. Germline V CDR1 and CDR2: KGHDR, SFDVKD. The CDR3 sequence is 15 residues long. Losses at the gene ends were 4 bases for V and 1 base for J; bases not matched to a gene: 3.

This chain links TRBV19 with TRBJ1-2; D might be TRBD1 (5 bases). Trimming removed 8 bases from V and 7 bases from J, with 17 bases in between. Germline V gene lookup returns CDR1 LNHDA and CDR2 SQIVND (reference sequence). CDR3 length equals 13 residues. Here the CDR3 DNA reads TGTGCCAGTGTCGGGGCCACGGGGACTGGCTACACCTTC. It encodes CASVGATGTGYTF.

CDR3 coding DNA: TGTGCCAGCAGCGGGGGACTCGCCTACGAGCAGTACTTC. This encodes CASSGGLAYEQYF. The gene calls are TRBV11-2 and TRBJ2-7; D is possibly TRBD2 (6 bases). Trimming removed 5 bases at V and 2 bases at J, with 10 bases between. The length of the CDR3 is 13 residues. Germline CDR1 and CDR2: SGHAT and FQNNGV.

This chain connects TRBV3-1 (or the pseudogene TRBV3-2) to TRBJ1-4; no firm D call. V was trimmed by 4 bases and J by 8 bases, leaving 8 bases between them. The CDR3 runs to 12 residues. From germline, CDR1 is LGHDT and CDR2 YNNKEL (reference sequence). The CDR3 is CASSLTWEKLFF. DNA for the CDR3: TGTGCCAGCAGCCTGACCTGGGAAAAACTGTTTTTT.

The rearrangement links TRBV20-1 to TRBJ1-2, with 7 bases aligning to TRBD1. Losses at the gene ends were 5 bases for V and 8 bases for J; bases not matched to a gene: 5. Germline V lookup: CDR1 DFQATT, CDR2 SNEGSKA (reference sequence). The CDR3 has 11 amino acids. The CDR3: CSAVIQGGYTF. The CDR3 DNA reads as TGCAGTGCTGTTATACAGGGGGGCTACACCTTC.

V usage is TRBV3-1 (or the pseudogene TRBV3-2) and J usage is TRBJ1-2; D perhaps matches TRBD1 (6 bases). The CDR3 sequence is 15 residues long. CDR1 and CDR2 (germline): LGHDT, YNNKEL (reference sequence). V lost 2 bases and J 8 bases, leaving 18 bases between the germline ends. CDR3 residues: CASSQNPGAYGGYTF. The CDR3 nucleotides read TGTGCCAGCAGCCAAAATCCAGGGGCTTATGGGGGCTACACCTTC.

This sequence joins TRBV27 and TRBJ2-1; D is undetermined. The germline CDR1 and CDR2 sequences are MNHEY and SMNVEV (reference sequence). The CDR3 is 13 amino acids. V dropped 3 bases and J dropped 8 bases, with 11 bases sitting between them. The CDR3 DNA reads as TGTGCCAGCAGTTTCGGGTCCGGCTATGAGCAGTTCTTC. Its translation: CASSFGSGYEQFF.

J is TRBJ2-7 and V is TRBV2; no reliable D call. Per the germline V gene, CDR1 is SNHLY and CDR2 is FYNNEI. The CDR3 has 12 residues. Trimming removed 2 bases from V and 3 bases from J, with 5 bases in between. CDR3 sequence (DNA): TGTGCCAGCAGTGAATTCTTCTACGAGCAGTACTTC. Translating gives CASSEFFYEQYF.

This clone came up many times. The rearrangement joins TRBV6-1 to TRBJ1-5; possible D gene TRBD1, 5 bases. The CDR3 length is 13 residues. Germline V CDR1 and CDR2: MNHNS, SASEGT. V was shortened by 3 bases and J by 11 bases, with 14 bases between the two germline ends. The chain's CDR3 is CASSDMGELAQHF. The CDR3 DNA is TGTGCCAGCAGTGACATGGGGGAGTTGGCCCAGCATTTT.

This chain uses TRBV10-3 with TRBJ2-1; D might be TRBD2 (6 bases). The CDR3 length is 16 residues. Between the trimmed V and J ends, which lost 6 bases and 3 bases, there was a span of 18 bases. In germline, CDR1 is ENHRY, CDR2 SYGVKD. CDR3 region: CAISRAGEVGYNEQFF. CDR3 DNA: TGTGCCATCAGCCGCGCCGGGGAGGTGGGCTACAATGAGCAGTTCTTC.

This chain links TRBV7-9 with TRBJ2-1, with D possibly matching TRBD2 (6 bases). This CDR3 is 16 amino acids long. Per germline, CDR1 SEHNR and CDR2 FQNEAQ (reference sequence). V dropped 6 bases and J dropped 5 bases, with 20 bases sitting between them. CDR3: CASSHPLARQNNEQFF. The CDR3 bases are TGTGCCAGCAGTCATCCACTAGCCCGACAAAACAATGAGCAGTTCTTC. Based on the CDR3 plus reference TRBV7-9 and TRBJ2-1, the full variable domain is DTGVSQNPRHKITKRGQNVTFRCDPISEHNRLYWYRQTLGQGPEFLTYFQNEAQLEKSRLLSDRFSAERPKGSFSTLEIQRTEQGDSAMYLCASSHPLARQNNEQFFGPGTRLTVL.

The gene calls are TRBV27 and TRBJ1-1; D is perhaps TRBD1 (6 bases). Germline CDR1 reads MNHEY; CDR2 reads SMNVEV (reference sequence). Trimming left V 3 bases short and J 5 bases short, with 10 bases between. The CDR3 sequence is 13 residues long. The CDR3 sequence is CASSFTGTTEAFF. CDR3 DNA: TGTGCCAGCAGTTTTACAGGGACGACTGAAGCTTTCTTT.

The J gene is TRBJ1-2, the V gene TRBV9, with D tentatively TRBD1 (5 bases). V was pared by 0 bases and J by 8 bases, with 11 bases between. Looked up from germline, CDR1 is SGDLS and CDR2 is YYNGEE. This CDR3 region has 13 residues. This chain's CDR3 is CASSVGGAGGYTF. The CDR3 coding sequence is TGTGCCAGCAGCGTAGGTGGGGCCGGGGGCTACACCTTC.

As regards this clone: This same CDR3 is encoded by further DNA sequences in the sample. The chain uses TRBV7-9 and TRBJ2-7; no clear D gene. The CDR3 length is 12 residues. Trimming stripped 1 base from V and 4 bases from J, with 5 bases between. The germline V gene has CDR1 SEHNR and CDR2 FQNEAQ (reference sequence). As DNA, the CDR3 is TGTGCCAGCAGCTTAGAAAGTTACGAGCAGTACTTC. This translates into CASSLESYEQYF. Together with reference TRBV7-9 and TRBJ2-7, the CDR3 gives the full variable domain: DTGVSQNPRHKITKRGQNVTFRCDPISEHNRLYWYRQTLGQGPEFLTYFQNEAQLEKSRLLSDRFSAERPKGSFSTLEIQRTEQGDSAMYLCASSLESYEQYFGPGTRLTVT.

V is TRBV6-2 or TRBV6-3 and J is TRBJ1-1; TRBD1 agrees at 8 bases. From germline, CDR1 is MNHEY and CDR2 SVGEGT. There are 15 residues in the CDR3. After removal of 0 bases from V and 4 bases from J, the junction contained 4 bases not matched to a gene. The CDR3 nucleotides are TGTGCCAGCAGTTACTCGAGACAGGGGTCCACTGAAGCTTTCTTT. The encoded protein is CASSYSRQGSTEAFF.

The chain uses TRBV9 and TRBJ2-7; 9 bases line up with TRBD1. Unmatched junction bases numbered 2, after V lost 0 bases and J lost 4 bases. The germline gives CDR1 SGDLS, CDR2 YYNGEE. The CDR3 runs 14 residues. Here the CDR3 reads CASSVAGQGYEQYF. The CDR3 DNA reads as TGTGCCAGCAGCGTAGCGGGACAGGGTTACGAGCAGTACTTC. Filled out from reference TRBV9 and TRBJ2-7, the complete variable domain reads DSGVTQTPKHLITATGQRVTLRCSPRSGDLSVYWYQQSLDQGLQFLIQYYNGEERAKGNILERFSAQQFPDLHSELNLSSLELGDSALYFCASSVAGQGYEQYFGPGTRLTVT.